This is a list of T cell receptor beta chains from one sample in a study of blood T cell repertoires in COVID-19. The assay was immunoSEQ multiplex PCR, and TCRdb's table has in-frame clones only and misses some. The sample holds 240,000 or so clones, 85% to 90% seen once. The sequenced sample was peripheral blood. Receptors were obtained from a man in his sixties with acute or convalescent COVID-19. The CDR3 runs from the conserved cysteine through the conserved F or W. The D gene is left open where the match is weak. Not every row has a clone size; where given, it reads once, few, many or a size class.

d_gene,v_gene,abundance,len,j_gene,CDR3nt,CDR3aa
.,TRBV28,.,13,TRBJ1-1,TGTGCCAGCAGTGCTCCGACTGCGACTGAAGCTTTCTTT,CASSAPTATEAFF
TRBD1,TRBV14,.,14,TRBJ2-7,TGTGCCAGCAGCCCCGGACAGGGTCCCTACGAGCAGTACTTC,CASSPGQGPYEQYF
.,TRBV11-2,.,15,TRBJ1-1,TGTGCCAGCAGCTTAGTCCGACAGGCGAACACTGAAGCTTTCTTT,CASSLVRQANTEAFF
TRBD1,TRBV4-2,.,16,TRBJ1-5,TGTGCCAGCAGCCAAGCCGACAGGGTAGGGGATCAGCCCCAGCATTTT,CASSQADRVGDQPQHF
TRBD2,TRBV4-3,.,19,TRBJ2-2,TGCGCCAGCAGCCAAGAACTAGCGGGAACCATGCTTAACACCGGGGAGCTGTTTTTT,CASSQELAGTMLNTGELFF
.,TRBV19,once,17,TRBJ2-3,TGTGCCAGTAGTAGCCCCGAGCGGGCGGGGCGCGGAGATACGCAGTATTTT,CASSSPERAGRGDTQYF
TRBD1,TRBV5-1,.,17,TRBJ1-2,TGCGCCAGCAGCTCCAGGGGGGTAACCGACTCTGGCTATGGCTACACCTTC,CASSSRGVTDSGYGYTF
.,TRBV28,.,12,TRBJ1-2,TGTGCCAGCTCGGTTATTAACTATGGCTACACCTTC,CASSVINYGYTF
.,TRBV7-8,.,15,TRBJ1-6,TGTGCCAGCAGCTTGGAGGTGTCCTATAATTCACCCCTCCACTTT,CASSLEVSYNSPLHF
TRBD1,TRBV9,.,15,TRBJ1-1,TGTGCCAGCAGCTTCGGACAGGGGGCAGTCACTGAAGCTTTCTTT,CASSFGQGAVTEAFF
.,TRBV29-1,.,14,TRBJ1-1,TGCAGCGTTATACCTTATGACTCAAAACTAAGAGCTTTCTTT,CSVIPYDSKLRAFF
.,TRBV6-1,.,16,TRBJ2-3,TGTGCCAGCAGTGAAGCAATAGGGGGAGGCACAGATACGCAGTATTTT,CASSEAIGGGTDTQYF
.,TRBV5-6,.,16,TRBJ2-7,TGTGCCAGCAGCCCACGTGGGGACTTTATCTCCTACGAGCAGTACTTC,CASSPRGDFISYEQYF
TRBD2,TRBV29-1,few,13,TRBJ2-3,TGCAGCGTTGGGACTAGCGGCACAGATACGCAGTATTTT,CSVGTSGTDTQYF
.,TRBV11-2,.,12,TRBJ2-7,TGTGCCAGCAGCTTCGGCTCCTACGAGCAGTACTTC,CASSFGSYEQYF
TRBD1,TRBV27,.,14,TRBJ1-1,TGTGCCAGCAGTTCGACAGGGGCCAACACTGAAGCTTTCTTT,CASSSTGANTEAFF
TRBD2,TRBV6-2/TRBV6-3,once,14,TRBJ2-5,TGTGCCAGCAGTTACTTGATAGCGGGAGAGACCCAGTACTTC,CASSYLIAGETQYF
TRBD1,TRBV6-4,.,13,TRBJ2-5,TGTGCCAGCAGCCCCGACAGGGGTAAGACCCAGTACTTC,CASSPDRGKTQYF
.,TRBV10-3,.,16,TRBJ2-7,TGTGCCATCAGTGACCTCGACGGGAGACGGACCTACGAGCAGTACTTC,CAISDLDGRRTYEQYF
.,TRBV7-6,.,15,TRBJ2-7,TGTGCCAGCAGCCACCAGGGGCTAAGGGGCTACGAGCAGTACTTC,CASSHQGLRGYEQYF
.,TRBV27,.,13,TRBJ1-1,TGTGCCAGCTCCTACAGGGAGAACACTGAAGCTTTCTTT,CASSYRENTEAFF
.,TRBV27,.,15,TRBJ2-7,TGTGCCAGCAGCAAATCGACGGGCGGGGCTTACGAGCAGTACTTC,CASSKSTGGAYEQYF
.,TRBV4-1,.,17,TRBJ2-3,TGCGCCAGCAGCCAAGATAGTCAGGGGCCCAGCACAGATACGCAGTATTTT,CASSQDSQGPSTDTQYF
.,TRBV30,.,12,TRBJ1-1,TGTGCCTGGGACGGGGTCAGCACTGAAGCTTTCTTT,CAWDGVSTEAFF
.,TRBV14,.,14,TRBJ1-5,TGTGCCAGCAGCCAGGGGGGGAGCAATCAGCCCCAGCATTTT,CASSQGGSNQPQHF
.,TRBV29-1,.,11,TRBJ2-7,TGCAGCGTTGGACCCGAGGACGAGCAGTACTTC,CSVGPEDEQYF
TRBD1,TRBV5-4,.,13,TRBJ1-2,TGTGCCAGCAGCTTCGGACAGGGTTATGGCTACACCTTC,CASSFGQGYGYTF
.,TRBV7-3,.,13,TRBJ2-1,TGTGCCAGCAGCTTAGCTAGCGACAATGAGCAGTTCTTC,CASSLASDNEQFF
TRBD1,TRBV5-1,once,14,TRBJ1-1,TGCGCCAGCAGGGTAGATAGGGGGCCTACTGAAGCTTTCTTT,CASRVDRGPTEAFF
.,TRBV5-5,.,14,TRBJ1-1,TGTGCCAGCAGCGGAAACCGACAGCGCACTGAAGCTTTCTTT,CASSGNRQRTEAFF
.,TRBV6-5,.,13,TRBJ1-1,TGTGCCAGCAGTTACTCCGAGGACACTGAAGCTTTCTTT,CASSYSEDTEAFF
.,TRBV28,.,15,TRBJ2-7,TGTGCCAGCAGTTTACCAGCCCTTGAGGGCTACGAGCAGTACTTC,CASSLPALEGYEQYF
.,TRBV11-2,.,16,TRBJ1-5,TGTGCCAGCAGCCCCTTGGGGGGGAGCAGCAATCAGCCCCAGCATTTT,CASSPLGGSSNQPQHF
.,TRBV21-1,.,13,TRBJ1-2,TGTGTCCACGAACTTAAAGCGAACTATGGCTACACCTTC,CVHELKANYGYTF
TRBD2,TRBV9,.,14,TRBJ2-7,TGTGCCAGCAGCGTAGCCCCATTAGCGGGGGAGCAGTACTTC,CASSVAPLAGEQYF
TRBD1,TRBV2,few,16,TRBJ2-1,TGTGCCAGCAGCGGATGGGGACAGGGCTCCTACAATGAGCAGTTCTTC,CASSGWGQGSYNEQFF
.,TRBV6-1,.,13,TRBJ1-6,TGTGCCAGCAGTGAGTCCAGGGTTTCACCCCTCCACTTT,CASSESRVSPLHF
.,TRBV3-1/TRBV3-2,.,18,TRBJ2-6,TGTGCCAGCAGCCAATTCTCCAGGGTTTTCACTGGGGCCAACGTCCTGACTTTC,CASSQFSRVFTGANVLTF
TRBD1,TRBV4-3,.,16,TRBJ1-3,TGCGCCAGCAGCCTCTACAGGGGCGACTCTGGAAACACCATATATTTT,CASSLYRGDSGNTIYF
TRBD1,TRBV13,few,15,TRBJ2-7,TGTGCCAGCAGCTCTACCGGGACAGGGACGCACGAGCAGTACTTC,CASSSTGTGTHEQYF
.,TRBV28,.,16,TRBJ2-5,TGTGCCAGCAGAAAAGTTCGGCTCTCAGCGGGAGAGACCCAGTACTTC,CASRKVRLSAGETQYF
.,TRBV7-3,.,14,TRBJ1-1,TGTGCCAGCAGCTTAGAAAAACTCGGCACTGAAGCTTTCTTT,CASSLEKLGTEAFF
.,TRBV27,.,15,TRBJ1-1,TGTGCCAGCAATACGGCCACAGGGTTCTTACGTGAAGCTTTCTTT,CASNTATGFLREAFF
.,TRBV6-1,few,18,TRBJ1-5,TGTGCCAGCAGTGAACGGGGGGCAGGGATAGGTAGCAATCAGCCCCAGCATTTT,CASSERGAGIGSNQPQHF
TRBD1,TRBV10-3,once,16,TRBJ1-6,TGTGCCATCAGTTCATCATGGGACAGGGGAGAATCACCCCTCCACTTT,CAISSSWDRGESPLHF
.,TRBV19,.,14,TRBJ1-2,TGTGCCAGTAGTATAAGGGAGGTTGCGGTCGGCTACACCTTC,CASSIREVAVGYTF
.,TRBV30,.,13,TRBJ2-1,TGTGCCTGGAGTGTTGGGGCCCACAATGAGCAGTTCTTC,CAWSVGAHNEQFF
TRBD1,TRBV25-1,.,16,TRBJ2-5,TGTGCCAGCAGTGAATACGCAGGGGGTCAAGAGGGGACCCAGTACTTC,CASSEYAGGQEGTQYF
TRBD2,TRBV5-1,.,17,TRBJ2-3,TGCGCCAGCAGCCTGGGACTAGCGGGAGGGATGTCAGATACGCAGTATTTT,CASSLGLAGGMSDTQYF
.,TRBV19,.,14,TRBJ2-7,TGTGCCAGTAGTTGGCAGGGCCCGTCCTACGAGCAGTACTTC,CASSWQGPSYEQYF
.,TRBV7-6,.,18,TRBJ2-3,TGTGCCAGCAGCTTGAAGAACAGGGTCCTCCGGAGCACAGATACGCAGTATTTT,CASSLKNRVLRSTDTQYF
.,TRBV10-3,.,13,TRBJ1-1,TGTGCCATCAGTATCGGAGAAGTCACTGAAGCTTTCTTT,CAISIGEVTEAFF
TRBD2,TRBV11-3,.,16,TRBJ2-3,TGTGCCAGCAGCTTAGGGACTAGCGGAAGCACAGATACGCAGTATTTT,CASSLGTSGSTDTQYF
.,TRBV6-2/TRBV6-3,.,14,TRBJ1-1,TGTGCCAGCAGCCTCCCCGGGGGGATCACTGAAGCTTTCTTT,CASSLPGGITEAFF
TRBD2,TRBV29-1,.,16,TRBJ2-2,TGCAGCGTTGACGGGAGACTAGCGGAGAACACCGGGGAGCTGTTTTTT,CSVDGRLAENTGELFF
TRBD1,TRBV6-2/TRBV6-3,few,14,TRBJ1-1,TGTGCCAGCAGCCGCTCCACAGGGGCGAATGAAGCTTTCTTT,CASSRSTGANEAFF